This T cell receptor (beta chain) derives from a study of T cells after yellow fever vaccination. Background on the study: Some fractions had low cell numbers, and these were prepared with SMART-Seq v4 Ultra Low Input. General study points: Peak timing came faster in the weaker secondary response, day 5 versus 15.

TCRdb re-called the 5' RACE reads with MiXCR, one entry per CDR3 protein. The sample has roughly 400,000 distinct CDR3 sequences, 15% to 20% seen once. Comment on this clonotype: As yet, its antigen is unknown.

Germline CDR1 and CDR2: MNHEY and SVGEGT. The CDR3 spans 15 residues. V gave up 5 bases and J gave up 3 bases, with 17 bases separating them. The V and J genes are TRBV6-2 or TRBV6-3 and TRBJ2-7; tentatively, D is TRBD2 (7 bases). The clonotype originates from a man aged 18 to 35 who received the YFV17D yellow fever vaccine. The sequencing here drew on PBMCs, taken before the yellow fever booster vaccination. The CDR3 DNA reads as TGTGCCAGCAGTACTGAGGGGGGGCCACTCTACGAGCAGTACGTC. Amino acid sequence: CASSTEGGPLYEQYV.